The 5 T cell receptor beta chains below come from one sample, sequenced in a study of blood T cells in healthy people across ages. Combining a sample-barcoded 5' primer with a J-beta primer mix, a second PCR ran for about 6 to 12 cycles. TCRdb re-called the 5' RACE reads with MiXCR, one entry per CDR3 protein. The profile shows approximately 1,000,000 distinct CDR3 sequences, 40% to 50% of them singletons. The sequencing sample was made of blood. Receptors originate from a woman aged 55-75 years in good health.

There are a few counts of this clonotype. This sequence joins TRBV20-1 and TRBJ2-1, with 12 bases identical to TRBD2. The CDR3 length is 15 residues. Germline-derived CDR1 and CDR2 are DFQATT and SNEGSKA (reference sequence). The V segment lost 3 bases and the J segment 10 bases; nucleotides outside the gene matches: 10. CDR3 sequence reads: CSASVGTSGYMEQFF. Here the CDR3 DNA reads TGCAGTGCTAGTGTCGGGACTAGCGGGTATATGGAGCAGTTCTTC.

This sequence joins TRBV19 and TRBJ2-7; D possibly uses TRBD1 or TRBD2 (5 bases each). The V and J ends lost 1 base and 4 bases respectively, with 23 bases between them. Germline V gene data show CDR1 as LNHDA and CDR2 as SQIVND (reference sequence). The CDR3 length is 18 residues. CDR3 in DNA: TGTGCCAGTAGTATAGGGGATCGGGGCCCGGAACACTTATACGAGCAGTACTTC. Its protein product is CASSIGDRGPEHLYEQYF.

The V and J genes are TRBV20-1 and TRBJ2-1; D might be TRBD1 (6 bases). Trimming removed 6 bases from V and 1 base from J, with 19 bases in between. Germline CDR1 reads DFQATT; CDR2 reads SNEGSKA (reference sequence). This CDR3 region has 16 residues. This CDR3 reads CSAPKRPGESYNEQFF. CDR3 bases: TGCAGTGCCCCCAAACGCCCAGGGGAATCCTACAATGAGCAGTTCTTC.

This clonotype has more than one count but fewer than ten. This chain links TRBV20-1 with TRBJ2-5; D tentatively fits TRBD1 or TRBD2 (5 bases each). With 5 bases removed from V and 1 base from J, the gap between germline ends came to 8 bases. Germline V gives CDR1 DFQATT, CDR2 SNEGSKA (reference sequence). CDR3 length: 12 residues. The DNA for the CDR3 is TGCAGTGCTTCGGGGCCCCAAGAGACCCAGTACTTC. Amino acids: CSASGPQETQYF.

The sample holds many counts of this clonotype. Here the CDR3 reads CSASSADSEAFF. In nucleotides, the CDR3 is TGCAGTGCTAGTTCGGCAGATAGTGAAGCTTTCTTT. The chain recombines TRBV20-1 with TRBJ1-1; D gene uncertain. Germline assignment: CDR1 DFQATT and CDR2 SNEGSKA (reference sequence). Between the trimmed V and J ends, which lost 3 bases and 7 bases, there was a span of 12 bases. The CDR3 length is 12 residues.